Sequencing of this T cell receptor beta chain was carried out in a study of shared clonotypes between healthy human individuals. On this clone itself: Its matching antigen is unknown.

General study points: Generation probability values for non-shared clonotypes were lower than those for clonotypes shared by all four donors.

Per the germline V gene, CDR1 is LNHNV and CDR2 is YYDKDF (reference sequence). The CDR3 extends over 16 amino acids. The ends were cut back, 0 bases at V and 3 bases at J, with 13 bases in the middle. CD45RO-negative CD8 cells positively selected for CCR7 made up the naive population, which excluded terminally differentiated effector memory CD45RA+ cells. Genomic DNA of each subset was evenly split across several immunoSEQ plates. For sorted subsets, about 200 ng DNA per replicate equaled some 27,000 T cell genomes. Some clones are missing from TCRdb's copy, which holds only in-frame ones; the method was immunoSEQ multiplex PCR. The sample consists of some 2,000,000 clones, about 95% of them appearing once.

The sequenced sample consisted of naive CD8+ T cells sorted from blood. The rearrangement links TRBV15 to TRBJ2-3; D remains ambiguous. The receptor was isolated from a man younger than 35 in good health. CDR3 region: CATSRDSGLRTDTQYF. The CDR3 DNA follows: TGTGCCACCAGCAGAGATTCTGGCCTTAGGACAGATACGCAGTATTTT.